The 21 T cell receptor beta chains below were found in one sample sequenced in a study of identical twins. TCRdb reprocessed the 5' RACE reads with MiXCR, giving one entry per CDR3 protein. Among approximately 1.8 million distinct CDR3 sequences, less than 40% were seen once, and the ten largest hold over 0.25%. Sequencing was performed on cord blood. The receptor source for this set is a newborn girl in good health.

V usage is TRBV20-1 and J usage is TRBJ2-3, with D hard to call. The germline gives CDR1 DFQATT, CDR2 SNEGSKA (reference sequence). The CDR3 is 13 amino acids. V was clipped by 5 bases and J by 10 bases, with 19 bases between them. CDR3 protein: CSAGPTSFAPQYF. DNA for the CDR3: TGCAGTGCTGGACCCACCTCCTTCGCCCCGCAGTATTTT.

This clonotype was observed a few times. The chain combines TRBV4-1 with TRBJ1-2; TRBD1 is a possible D gene (5 bases). Germline V CDR1 and CDR2: MGHRA, YSYEKL. V was trimmed by 1 base and J by 5 bases, leaving 14 bases between them. The CDR3 has 15 residues. CDR3 sequence: CASSQGVGREYGYTF. Written as DNA, the CDR3 is TGCGCCAGCAGCCAAGGGGTTGGCAGGGAATATGGCTACACCTTC.

This sequence joins TRBV6-1 and TRBJ1-4; D is ambiguous. Trimming took off 1 base at V and 3 bases at J, with 12 bases between the two ends. This CDR3 comprises 16 residues. Per the germline V gene, CDR1 is MNHNS and CDR2 is SASEGT. CDR3 coding DNA: TGTGCCAGCAGTGAAGGGCGAAAATGGGCTAATGAAAAACTGTTTTTT. This translates into CASSEGRKWANEKLFF.

The chain employs TRBV14 and TRBJ1-2; possibly TRBD1 for D (5 bases). CDR1 SGHDN and CDR2 FVKESK come from the germline V gene. V shed 0 bases and J shed 3 bases, with 20 bases lying between them. The CDR3 sequence is 18 residues long. The CDR3 nucleotides are TGTGCCAGCAGCCAAGAACTCGGCAGACACGGGGGGGACTATGGCTACACCTTC. Protein product: CASSQELGRHGGDYGYTF. The full variable domain, completed using reference TRBV14 and TRBJ1-2, is EAGVTQFPSHSVIEKGQTVTLRCDPISGHDNLYWYRRVMGKEIKFLLHFVKESKQDESGMPNNRFLAERTGGTYSTLKVQPAELEDSGVYFCASSQELGRHGGDYGYTFGSGTRLTVV.

This clonotype was recorded a few times. This chain links TRBV6-5 with TRBJ2-1, with TRBD1 identical over 7 bases. The CDR3 runs to 16 residues. Trimming took 4 bases from V and 5 from J; bases not matched to a gene: 11. Germline V gene lookup returns CDR1 MNHEY and CDR2 SVGAGI. CDR3 bases: TGTGCCAGCAGTTCTCCTAGACAGGGTGGGGACAATGAGCAGTTCTTC. Translating it yields CASSSPRQGGDNEQFF.

The chain couples TRBV6-5 to TRBJ2-1, with 15 bases lining up with TRBD2. This CDR3 has 18 residues. The germline CDR1 and CDR2 sequences are MNHEY and SVGAGI. V was pared by 11 bases and J by 7 bases, with 18 bases of the junction left unmatched. Here the CDR3 reads CASAVLRTSGRAGNEQFF. CDR3 DNA sequence: TGTGCCTCAGCAGTTCTTAGGACTAGCGGGAGGGCCGGGAATGAGCAGTTCTTC.

The J gene is TRBJ2-4, the V gene TRBV27; D gene ambiguous. V gave up 2 bases and J gave up 13 bases, with 15 bases separating them. Germline assignment: CDR1 MNHEY and CDR2 SMNVEV (reference sequence). This CDR3 has 13 amino acids. The CDR3 DNA sequence: TGTGCCAGCAGTTTAAGGCCACTCTACGCGCAGTACTTC. Translated, it gives CASSLRPLYAQYF.

This clonotype was seen many times. The chain has TRBV12-3 or TRBV12-4 and TRBJ2-7; 10 bases map to TRBD1. The trim removed 5 bases at V and 3 bases at J, leaving 4 bases unmatched. The CDR3 has 14 residues. In DNA, the CDR3 is TGTGCCAGCAGTCAGAGGACAGGGGGCTACGAGCAGTACTTC. As protein: CASSQRTGGYEQYF.

There are a few counts of this clonotype. V and J are TRBV9 and TRBJ1-1; TRBD1 agrees at 8 bases. The V gene's germline CDR1 is SGDLS and CDR2 YYNGEE. V shed 1 base, J shed 0 bases, and the junction held 2 bases outside the gene matches. This CDR3 contains 15 residues. CDR3 sequence: CASSVQGALNTEAFF. As DNA, the CDR3 is TGTGCCAGCAGCGTACAGGGGGCGCTGAACACTGAAGCTTTCTTT.

In this sample, this clonotype turned up a few times. Here the CDR3 DNA reads TGCAGCGTTTTGGGACGCAAATACCAAGAGACCCAGTACTTC. Translated, it gives CSVLGRKYQETQYF. The chain couples TRBV29-1 to TRBJ2-5; the D gene could be TRBD1 or TRBD2 (5 bases each). The germline gives CDR1 SQVTM, CDR2 ANQGSEA. CDR3 length equals 14 residues. The V end lost 5 bases, the J end lost 0 bases, and 13 bases lay between the germline ends.

V and J are TRBV10-3 and TRBJ1-2; 12 bases map to TRBD1. V was pared by 8 bases and J by 5 bases, with 3 bases of the junction left unmatched. The germline V gene has CDR1 ENHRY and CDR2 SYGVKD. This CDR3 is built from 13 residues. The CDR3 DNA is TGTGCCATCCGGGGACAGGGGGCGTATGGCTACACCTTC. This codes for CAIRGQGAYGYTF.

Here the CDR3 reads CSATTPTGTDTQYF. The CDR3 DNA follows: TGCAGTGCTACCACTCCCACCGGCACAGATACGCAGTATTTT. The V gene is TRBV20-1, the J gene TRBJ2-3, with D unclear. Trimming removed 4 bases at V and 1 base at J, with 12 bases between. This CDR3 comprises 14 residues. The germline CDR1 and CDR2 sequences are DFQATT and SNEGSKA (reference sequence).

The CDR3 sequence: CASSSRWYEQYF. The CDR3 DNA reads as TGTGCCAGCAGCTCCAGGTGGTACGAGCAGTACTTC. V is TRBV7-9 and J is TRBJ2-7; D gene unclear. In germline, CDR1 is SEHNR, CDR2 FQNEAQ (reference sequence). Trimming stripped 4 bases from V and 4 bases from J, with 8 bases between. The CDR3 is 12 amino acids.

The gene calls are TRBV12-3 or TRBV12-4 and TRBJ2-1; 8 bases line up with TRBD2. V lost 7 bases and J lost 5; bases outside the gene matches: 7. This CDR3 is 14 amino acids long. DNA for the CDR3: TGTGCCAGCACCCTAAGACTAGCGAACAATGAGCAGTTCTTC. Translation gives CASTLRLANNEQFF.

The rearrangement uses TRBV7-9 and TRBJ2-5; no firm D call. The CDR3 length is 15 residues. V was shortened by 1 base and J by 1 base, with 10 bases between the two germline ends. In germline, CDR1 is SEHNR, CDR2 FQNEAQ (reference sequence). This CDR3 reads CASSLEVDFQETQYF. CDR3 in DNA: TGTGCCAGCAGCTTAGAGGTAGACTTCCAAGAGACCCAGTACTTC.

The J gene is TRBJ2-3, the V gene TRBV2, with D unresolved. The CDR3 extends over 11 amino acids. The germline gives CDR1 SNHLY, CDR2 FYNNEI. V was pared by 11 bases and J by 4 bases, with 10 bases between. This CDR3 is CACKPADTQYF. DNA of the CDR3: TGTGCCTGCAAGCCGGCAGATACGCAGTATTTT.

This clonotype was found a few times. The chain has TRBV6-1 and TRBJ1-6; 9 bases are a match to TRBD1. The CDR3 totals 12 residues. Losses at the gene ends were 9 bases for V and 10 bases for J; bases not matched to a gene: 4. The germline gives CDR1 MNHNS, CDR2 SASEGT. DNA of the CDR3: TGTGCCAGGGGACAGGGAAAATCACCCCTCCACTTT. Translated, it gives CARGQGKSPLHF.

The rearrangement uses TRBV6-2 or TRBV6-3 and TRBJ2-5; D perhaps matches TRBD2 (6 bases). Trimming cost V 5 bases and J 4 bases, with 11 bases left between them. Germline loops: CDR1 MNHEY, CDR2 SVGEGT. This CDR3 spans 13 amino acids. CDR3 region: CASSMTRRETQYF. The CDR3 nucleotides are TGTGCCAGCAGTATGACTAGAAGAGAGACCCAGTACTTC.

J is TRBJ1-2 and V is TRBV18, with D possibly TRBD1 on 5 matching bases. Germline values: CDR1 KGHSH, CDR2 LQKENI. Between the trimmed V and J ends, which lost 1 base and 3 bases, there was a span of 9 bases. The CDR3 loop spans 14 amino acids. The CDR3 is CASSPRLGDYGYTF. The CDR3 nucleotides are TGTGCCAGCTCACCACGTCTAGGGGACTATGGCTACACCTTC.

Turning to this clonotype: A junction end diverges from the germline sequence, so it may reflect a read error. The rearrangement uses TRBV10-3 and TRBJ2-1; maybe TRBD2 (5 bases). CDR3 length: 13 amino acids. Germline values: CDR1 ENHRY, CDR2 SYGVKD. The CDR3 DNA reads TGTGCCAGCAGTGAAGCTAGCAAGAATGAGCAGTTCTTC. Protein product: CASSEASKNEQFF.

The CDR3 sequence: CASSQSRTYRPNEQFF. The CDR3 bases are TGTGCCAGCAGCCAATCGAGGACCTACCGTCCCAATGAGCAGTTCTTC. The V call is TRBV16, the J call TRBJ2-1; D unresolved. The germline V gene has CDR1 KGHSY and CDR2 FQNENV. This CDR3 is built from 16 residues. V lost 0 bases and J 6 bases, leaving 15 bases between the germline ends.